The T cell receptor beta chain described here comes from a study of early stage breast cancer tumors (dated by TCRdb to between 2016 and 2019). Background on the whole study: Of the roughly 15 invasive breast tumors, about a dozen were found to be estrogen receptor-positive, progesterone receptor-positive and HER2-negative. Most of the 12 ER+/PR+/HER2- tumors were invasive ductal carcinomas, while the other four were invasive lobular carcinomas. The average read coverage per sample was approximately 9.9-fold. The samples as a whole yielded approximately 3,000,000 detected templates, corresponding to fewer than 1.4 million unique clonotypes. What the study reported, not specific to this receptor: Repertoires from blood and normal breast were more alike than repertoires from blood and tumor, and in about 85% of the 16 patients, comparing each tissue with blood separated tumor from normal. Because the cohort was small, a breakdown by tumor subtype could not be done. Compared with adjacent normal breast tissue, tumors had higher clonality and roughly 2.5-fold greater T cell density. Chain pairing and functional markers such as CD4, CD8 and FOXP3 were missed by bulk genomic DNA sequencing of unsorted cells. Enriched TCRB sequences shared across patients were found to be mostly commonly generated sequences that were unlikely to play an important role in the tumor microenvironment.

The CDR3 numbers 15 residues from cysteine through phenylalanine. The retained sequence is limited to the CDR3, 45 bases, with the frame set at the first base. At the junction V is shortened by 5 bases and J by 7 bases, with 17 bases in between. CDR1 SEHNR and CDR2 FQNEAQ were looked up in the germline V gene (reference sequence). The sample holds a few counts of this clone. What antigen it recognizes has not been identified. Qualities for individual bases were not recorded, and no much larger clone is one base off. Two independent genomic DNA replicates were amplified for each sample, with approximately 0.5 ug used for blood and around 1.5 ug for tumor or normal breast. Following the manufacturer's instructions, the ImmunoSeq Intro kit was used to carry out TCRB sequencing on genomic DNA. Multiplex PCR ran 25 to 40 cycles with proprietary primers and spike-in control sequences for absolute quantification. An 87-bp fragment spanning the CDR3 and flanking V and J genes was sequenced with single-end 150-bp reads. Seven samples, each with two replicates, were multiplexed per lane of an Illumina MiSeq using version 3.0 chemistry. The paper's processing steps were these. Raw data were processed with the vendor's proprietary pipeline, and both replicates were merged into a single result per sample. A clonotype was defined as productive rearrangements that share the same V-gene family, CDR3 amino acid sequence and J-gene segment. Clonality was computed as 1 minus the normalized Shannon entropy (Pielou evenness) of TCRB abundances. To estimate T cell density, the total number of templates was divided by the number of input cells, which was inferred from the amount of DNA input. Recon with default parameters was used to estimate total repertoire diversity and clonality. Tumor-enriched clonotypes were defined as having over 0.1% abundance in tumor and at least 32-fold higher abundance than in normal breast. TCRdb retrieved this table from immuneACCESS and kept in-frame rearrangements only. Not all clones are present; in checked studies, unresolved V genes account for under half, and no reason is known for the remainder. Clone size and V and J calls were adopted from that table, with D and trimming inferred from the DNA. The sample table records around 31,000 clones; more than 65% of these occur just once. 4.5% to 5% of the sample goes to the ten largest clones.

The study profiled bulk TCR beta-chain repertoires in matched peripheral blood, tumor and adjacent normal breast tissue taken from fewer than 20 patients with early-stage breast cancer. Before surgery, roughly 4.5-11 mL of whole blood was collected into EDTA tubes and then processed within 2 hours. Peripheral blood mononuclear cells were isolated by Ficoll-Paque centrifugation in SepMate-50 tubes. PBMCs were cryopreserved in roughly 90% FBS with roughly 10% DMSO in aliquots of roughly 2 to 4.5 million cells and stored in liquid nitrogen. The Qiagen AllPrep DNA/RNA Mini kit was used to extract genomic DNA.

Sequenced input: blood. The V and J segments used are TRBV7-9 and TRBJ2-2, and perhaps TRBD1 as D gene, on 6 matching bases. The sequence was collected from a person aged 40 to 49 with breast cancer. For the CDR3, the sequence is CASSPGPTGLGELFF. At the DNA level, the sequence is TGTGCCAGCAGCCCAGGACCCACAGGGCTCGGGGAGCTGTTTTTT.